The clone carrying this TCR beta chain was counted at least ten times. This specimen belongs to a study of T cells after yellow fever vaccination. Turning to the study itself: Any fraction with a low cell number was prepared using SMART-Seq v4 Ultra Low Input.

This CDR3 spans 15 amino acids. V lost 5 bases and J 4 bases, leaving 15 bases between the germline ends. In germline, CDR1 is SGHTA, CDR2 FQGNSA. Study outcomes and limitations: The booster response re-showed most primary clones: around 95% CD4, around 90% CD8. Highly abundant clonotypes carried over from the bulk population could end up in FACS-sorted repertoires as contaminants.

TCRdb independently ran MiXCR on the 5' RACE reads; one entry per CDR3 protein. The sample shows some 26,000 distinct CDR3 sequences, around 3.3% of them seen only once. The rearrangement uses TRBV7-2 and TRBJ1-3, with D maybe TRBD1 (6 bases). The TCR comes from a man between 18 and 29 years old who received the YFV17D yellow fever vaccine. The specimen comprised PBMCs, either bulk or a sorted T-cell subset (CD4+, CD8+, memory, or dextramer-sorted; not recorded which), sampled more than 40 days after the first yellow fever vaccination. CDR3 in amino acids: CASSASGTRGNTIYF. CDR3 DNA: TGTGCCAGCAGCGCATCCGGGACAAGAGGAAACACCATATATTTT.